This entry features one T cell receptor beta chain sequence. How the authors handled the data: For nucleated cells, counts were estimated from reference gene primer amplification. Some clones are missing from TCRdb's copy, which holds only in-frame ones; the method was immunoSEQ multiplex PCR. The V and J calls and the clone size are those of that table, but D and trimming were determined from the DNA. The table has approximately 230,000 clones, roughly 85% seen once. This sample was taken from a study of blood T cell repertoires in COVID-19. Study-wide background: Sites across the United States, Italy and Spain contributed samples from acute and convalescent COVID-19.

The sequence came from a man aged 30 to 45 who had recovered from COVID-19. Sequenced input: peripheral blood.

The CDR3 loop is CASTKGHQDSPLHF. The CDR3 region has the DNA TGTGCCAGTACGAAGGGACATCAAGATTCACCCCTCCACTTT. The chain carries TRBV19 and TRBJ1-6; tentatively, D is TRBD1 (6 bases). The CDR3 contains 14 residues. CDR1 and CDR2 (germline): LNHDA, SQIVND (reference sequence). Between the trimmed V and J ends, which lost 7 bases and 8 bases, there was a span of 15 bases.